This is a list of T cell receptor beta chains from one sample in a study of blood T cells in healthy people across ages. From the 5' RACE reads, TCRdb called clonotypes with MiXCR, one entry per CDR3 protein. Here the sample spans 600,000 to 1,000,000 distinct CDR3 sequences, 20% to 30% being singletons. The sample also formed part of further work on T cells of mothers and their children.

Sequences were obtained from blood. These receptors all come from a boy between 10 and 17 years old in good health. CDR3s include the opening cysteine and the closing phenylalanine or tryptophan. The D gene is left open where the match is weak. Only some rows state a clone size, as once, few, many or a class for expanded clones.

d_call: TRBD1
j_call: TRBJ1-4
v_call: TRBV29-1
clone_size: few
cdr3_aa: CSVAQGQGGSNEKLFF
cdr3_nt: TGCAGCGTCGCCCAAGGACAGGGAGGATCTAATGAAAAACTGTTTTTT

d_call: TRBD2
j_call: TRBJ2-7
v_call: TRBV27
clone_size: few
cdr3_aa: CASSRAGLPPGEQYF
cdr3_nt: TGTGCCAGCAGCAGGGCGGGACTACCTCCGGGGGAGCAGTACTTC

d_call: TRBD1
j_call: TRBJ1-6
v_call: TRBV7-9
clone_size: few
cdr3_aa: CASSLAWTGDNSPLHF
cdr3_nt: TGTGCCAGCAGCTTAGCCTGGACAGGGGATAATTCACCCCTCCACTTT

d_call: .
j_call: TRBJ2-4
v_call: TRBV29-1
clone_size: few
cdr3_aa: CSVGWGQMNIQYF
cdr3_nt: TGCAGCGTTGGGTGGGGGCAGATGAACATTCAGTACTTC

d_call: .
j_call: TRBJ2-7
v_call: TRBV27
clone_size: .
cdr3_aa: CASSFIGDKPYEQYF
cdr3_nt: TGTGCCAGCAGTTTTATAGGGGACAAGCCCTACGAGCAGTACTTC

d_call: TRBD2
j_call: TRBJ2-1
v_call: TRBV28
clone_size: .
cdr3_aa: CASSSPGLAGGGSYNEQFF
cdr3_nt: TGTGCCAGCAGTTCCCCGGGACTAGCGGGAGGCGGCTCCTACAATGAGCAGTTCTTC

d_call: TRBD2
j_call: TRBJ2-7
v_call: TRBV20-1
clone_size: few
cdr3_aa: CSAAMTSGSEQYF
cdr3_nt: TGCAGTGCAGCCATGACTAGCGGGAGCGAGCAGTACTTT

d_call: .
j_call: TRBJ1-1
v_call: TRBV29-1
clone_size: few
cdr3_aa: CSVGQVWPDEAFF
cdr3_nt: TGCAGCGTTGGACAAGTTTGGCCAGATGAAGCTTTCTTT

d_call: TRBD1
j_call: TRBJ1-1
v_call: TRBV29-1
clone_size: .
cdr3_aa: CSVSGTGGGEAFF
cdr3_nt: TGCAGCGTTTCCGGGACAGGGGGAGGTGAAGCTTTCTTT

d_call: .
j_call: TRBJ1-2
v_call: TRBV27
clone_size: .
cdr3_aa: CASSRPGGGGYTF
cdr3_nt: TGTGCCAGCAGTCGTCCGGGGGGTGGTGGCTACACCTTC

d_call: .
j_call: TRBJ1-2
v_call: TRBV5-1
clone_size: once
cdr3_aa: CASSLGINNYGYTF
cdr3_nt: TGCGCCAGCAGCCTGGGGATAAATAACTATGGCTACACCTTC

d_call: TRBD1
j_call: TRBJ2-3
v_call: TRBV7-8
clone_size: once
cdr3_aa: CASRQGRAADTQYF
cdr3_nt: TGTGCCAGCCGACAGGGTAGGGCGGCAGATACGCAGTATTTT

d_call: TRBD2
j_call: TRBJ2-7
v_call: TRBV29-1
clone_size: .
cdr3_aa: CSVDILAGGYEQYF
cdr3_nt: TGCAGCGTTGATATCCTAGCGGGGGGCTACGAGCAGTACTTC